These 11 T cell receptor beta chains originate from one sample sequenced in a study of T-cell memory formation after mild COVID-19. TCRdb called the 5' RACE reads again in MiXCR, with one record for every CDR3 protein. The table has roughly 380,000 distinct CDR3 sequences, around 30% seen once. Sequencing was carried out using PBMCs or a T cell subset sorted from them (not recorded which). The receptors shown here come from an adult woman who had mild COVID-19 (a few samples of this study predate the infection). Cell type and time point are not known.

The chain couples TRBV10-3 to TRBJ2-1; a weak D match, TRBD2 (5 bases). V was trimmed by 6 bases and J by 5 bases, leaving 14 bases between them. The germline CDR1 and CDR2 sequences are ENHRY and SYGVKD. The CDR3 sequence is 14 residues long. CDR3 coding DNA: TGTGCCATCAGGGGGAGCGGACTGAACAATGAGCAGTTCTTC. Encoded protein: CAIRGSGLNNEQFF.

This clonotype has just a few counts. The rearrangement uses TRBV3-1 and TRBJ1-2, with 7 bases fitting TRBD1. This CDR3 is built from 14 residues. Germline V gives CDR1 LGHDT, CDR2 YNNKEL (reference sequence). Losses at the gene ends were 6 bases for V and 3 bases for J; bases not matched to a gene: 7. CDR3 coding DNA: TGTGCCAGCAGTCGGACAGGTGGAGACTATGGCTACACCTTC. Its translation is CASSRTGGDYGYTF.

This clonotype was detected a few times. The chain uses TRBV19 and TRBJ2-3; 13 positions match TRBD2. Germline V gene sequence: CDR1 LNHDA, CDR2 SQIVND (reference sequence). The CDR3 is 16 amino acids. Trimming took 4 bases from V and 8 from J; bases not matched to a gene: 9. CDR3 sequence reads: CASSTSTSGGPATQYF. CDR3 in DNA: TGTGCCAGTAGTACGTCGACTAGCGGGGGGCCCGCTACGCAGTATTTT.

In this sample, this clonotype turned up a few times. CDR3 sequence reads: CASSLSTASYEQYF. DNA for the CDR3: TGTGCCAGCAGCTTGTCCACGGCCTCCTACGAGCAGTACTTC. This chain joins TRBV7-2 and TRBJ2-7, with D uncertain. Per the germline V gene, CDR1 is SGHTA and CDR2 is FQGNSA. The CDR3 has 14 amino acids. V lost 3 bases and J 0 bases, leaving 9 bases between the germline ends.

The chain combines TRBV19 with TRBJ2-3, with 9 bases that match TRBD2. This CDR3 is 15 amino acids long. V lost 4 bases, J lost 1 base, and 3 bases stayed unmatched. The V gene's germline CDR1 is LNHDA and CDR2 SQIVND (reference sequence). The CDR3 bases are TGTGCCAGTAGTACCTTAGCGGGAGGCACAGATACGCAGTATTTT. Its translation: CASSTLAGGTDTQYF.

The rearrangement links TRBV3-1 to TRBJ2-1; the match to TRBD1 covers 10 bases. This CDR3 spans 16 amino acids. V was pared by 0 bases and J by 10 bases, with 9 bases of the junction left unmatched. Germline V lookup: CDR1 LGHDT, CDR2 YNNKEL (reference sequence). In nucleotides, the CDR3 is TGTGCCAGCAGCCAAGATTCAGGGGACAGGGGCGCAGAGCAGTTCTTC. This gives the protein CASSQDSGDRGAEQFF.

This clonotype was seen only a few times. The chain carries TRBV5-1 and TRBJ2-3, with D possibly being TRBD2 (6 bases). The ends were cut back, 4 bases at V and 0 bases at J, with 12 bases in the middle. The CDR3 consists of 15 residues. Germline CDR1 is SGHRS and CDR2 is YFSETQ. CDR3: CASSTGLASTDTQYF. CDR3 sequence (DNA): TGCGCCAGCAGCACGGGACTCGCTAGCACAGATACGCAGTATTTT.

J is TRBJ2-3 and V is TRBV27, with D possibly being TRBD2 (5 bases). This CDR3 has 13 residues. The V gene lost 7 bases and the J gene lost 5 bases, with 13 bases spanning the gap. Per the germline V gene, CDR1 is MNHEY and CDR2 is SMNVEV (reference sequence). The CDR3 DNA reads as TGTGCCAGCACTAGCTTGGGGAGAGATACGCAGTATTTT. Protein product: CASTSLGRDTQYF.

CDR3 sequence: CASSPPTVFEAFF. The CDR3 coding sequence is TGTGCCAGCAGCCCACCGACAGTCTTTGAAGCTTTCTTT. This chain connects TRBV7-9 to TRBJ1-1; TRBD1 might be the D (5 bases). The CDR3 extends over 13 amino acids. V lost 5 bases and J 7 bases, leaving 14 bases between the germline ends. Germline lookup yields CDR1 SEHNR and CDR2 FQNEAQ (reference sequence). The full variable domain, completed using reference TRBV7-9 and TRBJ1-1, is DTGVSQNPRHKITKRGQNVTFRCDPISEHNRLYWYRQTLGQGPEFLTYFQNEAQLEKSRLLSDRFSAERPKGSFSTLEIQRTEQGDSAMYLCASSPPTVFEAFFGQGTRLTVV.

This sequence joins TRBV7-6 and TRBJ2-2; 7 positions agree with TRBD2. This CDR3 spans 15 amino acids. The ends lost 2 bases at V and 4 bases at J; junction bases unmatched: 4. CDR1 is SGHVS and CDR2 is FNYEAQ in the germline V gene. CDR3 region: CASSLPAGSTGELFF. The CDR3 DNA reads as TGTGCCAGCAGCTTACCAGCGGGGAGCACCGGGGAGCTGTTTTTT. Full variable domain (outside the CDR3, taken from reference TRBV7-6 and TRBJ2-2): GAGVSQSPRYKVTKRGQDVALRCDPISGHVSLYWYRQALGQGPEFLTYFNYEAQQDKSGLPNDRFSAERPEGSISTLTIQRTEQRDSAMYRCASSLPAGSTGELFFGEGSRLTVL.

The gene calls are TRBV4-1 and TRBJ2-7; TRBD1 agrees at 9 bases. Germline V gene data show CDR1 as MGHRA and CDR2 as YSYEKL. With V trimmed by 1 base and J by 2 bases, 3 bases remained unmatched. The CDR3 has 15 amino acids. The CDR3 protein is CASSQAGTGTYEQYF. The CDR3 bases are TGCGCCAGCAGCCAAGCCGGGACAGGGACCTACGAGCAGTACTTC.